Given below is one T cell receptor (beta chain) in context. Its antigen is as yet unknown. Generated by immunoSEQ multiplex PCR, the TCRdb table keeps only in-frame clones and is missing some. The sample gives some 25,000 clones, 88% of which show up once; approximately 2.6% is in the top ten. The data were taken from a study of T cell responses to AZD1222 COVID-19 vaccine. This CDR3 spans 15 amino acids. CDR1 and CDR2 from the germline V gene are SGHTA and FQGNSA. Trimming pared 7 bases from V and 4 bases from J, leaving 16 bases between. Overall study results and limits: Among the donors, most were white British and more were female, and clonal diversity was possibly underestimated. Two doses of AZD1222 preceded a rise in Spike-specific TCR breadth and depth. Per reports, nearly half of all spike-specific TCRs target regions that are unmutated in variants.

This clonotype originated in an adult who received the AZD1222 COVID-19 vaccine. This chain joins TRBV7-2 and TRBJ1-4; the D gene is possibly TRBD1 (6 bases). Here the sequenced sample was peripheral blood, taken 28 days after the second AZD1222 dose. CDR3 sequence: CASNTQGSDNEKLFF. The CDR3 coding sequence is TGTGCCAGCAACACACAGGGTTCGGATAATGAAAAACTGTTTTTT.